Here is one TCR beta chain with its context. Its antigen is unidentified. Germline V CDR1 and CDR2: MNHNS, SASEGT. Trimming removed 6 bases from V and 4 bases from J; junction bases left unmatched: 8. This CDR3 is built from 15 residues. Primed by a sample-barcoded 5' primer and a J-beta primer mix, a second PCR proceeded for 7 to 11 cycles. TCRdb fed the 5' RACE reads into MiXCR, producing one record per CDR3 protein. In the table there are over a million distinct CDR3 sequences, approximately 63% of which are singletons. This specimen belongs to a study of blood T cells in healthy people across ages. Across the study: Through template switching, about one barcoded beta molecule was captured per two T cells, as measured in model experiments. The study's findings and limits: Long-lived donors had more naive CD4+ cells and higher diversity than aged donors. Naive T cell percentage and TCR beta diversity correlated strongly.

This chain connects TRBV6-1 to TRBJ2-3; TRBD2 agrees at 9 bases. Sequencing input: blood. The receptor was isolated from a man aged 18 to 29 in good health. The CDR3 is CASREVSGGADTQYF. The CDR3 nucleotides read TGTGCCAGCAGGGAGGTTAGCGGGGGTGCAGATACGCAGTATTTT.